These 9 T cell receptor beta chains came from one sample sequenced in a study of regulatory T cells in long-lasting Graves disease. Construction of TCR beta libraries relied on iRepertoire HTBI primers and on Arm-PCR targeting CDR3 regions. Each CDR3 protein gets one entry after TCRdb re-called the multiplex PCR reads with MiXCR. The sample shows around 450,000 distinct CDR3 sequences, about 22% of them seen only once. The time point denotes: persistent/refractory GD, antithyroid drugs over 5 years with positive TRAb. Construction of the TCR library relied on RNA isolated from PBMCs. Here the sequenced sample was peripheral blood mononuclear cells (PBMCs), taken when the disease was refractory, from a patient treated with antithyroid drugs. The receptors derive from a female donor with Graves disease.

V usage is TRBV20-1 and J usage is TRBJ1-2; no clear D gene. V was trimmed by 6 bases and J by 4 bases, leaving 9 bases between them. The CDR3 consists of 11 residues. Per the germline V gene, CDR1 is DFQATT and CDR2 is SNEGSKA (reference sequence). CDR3 sequence (DNA): TGCAGTGCCCCTAAGACCTATGGCTACACCTTC. This gives the protein CSAPKTYGYTF.

This clonotype showed up many times. V usage is TRBV11-1 and J usage is TRBJ2-7; D not resolved. CDR1 is SGHAT and CDR2 is FQDESV in the germline V gene (reference sequence). V was clipped by 5 bases and J by 4 bases, with 18 bases between them. There are 15 residues in the CDR3. CDR3 amino acids: CASSPDGVRVYEQYF. CDR3 nucleotide sequence: TGTGCCAGCAGCCCAGACGGTGTCCGGGTATACGAGCAGTACTTC.

The genes are TRBV10-3 and TRBJ1-1, with D perhaps matching TRBD1 (5 bases). The germline V and J ends were trimmed by 6 bases and 3 bases, with 14 bases remaining between them. The CDR3 totals 14 residues. The germline CDR1 and CDR2 sequences are ENHRY and SYGVKD. This CDR3 is CAISAQGKDTEAFF. The CDR3 DNA is TGTGCCATCAGCGCCCAGGGTAAGGACACTGAAGCTTTCTTT.

This chain links TRBV11-2 with TRBJ2-1; D is uncertain. This CDR3 has 13 amino acids. Trimming stripped 2 bases from V and 7 bases from J, with 9 bases between. Germline assignment: CDR1 SGHAT and CDR2 FQNNGV. The CDR3 loop is CASSLLTENEQFF. CDR3 coding DNA: TGTGCCAGCAGCTTACTAACAGAGAATGAGCAGTTCTTC.

This clonotype was seen a handful of times. CDR3 DNA sequence: TGTGCCAGCAGTGGAGGCAGGAACAACCTCTTCTACGAGCAGTACTTC. This gives the protein CASSGGRNNLFYEQYF. The chain couples TRBV6-1 to TRBJ2-7; D call uncertain. CDR3 length: 16 residues. Trimming stripped 4 bases from V and 3 bases from J, with 19 bases between. Germline V CDR1 and CDR2: MNHNS, SASEGT.

This clonotype was picked up many times. J is TRBJ2-5 and V is TRBV5-6; D unclear. The ends were cut back, 3 bases at V and 0 bases at J, with 9 bases in the middle. The CDR3 runs 14 residues. The germline CDR1 and CDR2 sequences are SGHDT and YYEEEE. The CDR3 bases are TGTGCCAGCAGCTGGGGTGGGTACCAAGAGACCCAGTACTTC. As protein: CASSWGGYQETQYF.

V gene TRBV28 combines with J gene TRBJ1-1; D is possibly TRBD1 (5 bases). CDR1 and CDR2 (germline): MDHEN, SYDVKM. Trimming removed 7 bases at V and 11 bases at J, with 17 bases between. This CDR3 is 12 amino acids long. The chain's CDR3 is CASTTPGRGAFF. The CDR3 bases are TGTGCCAGCACCACCCCAGGGCGCGGGGCTTTCTTT.

The chain couples TRBV30 to TRBJ1-3; D is undetermined. In germline, CDR1 is GTSNPN, CDR2 SVGIG (reference sequence). The CDR3 runs 14 residues. The ends were cut back, 7 bases at V and 2 bases at J, with 15 bases in the middle. This chain's CDR3 is CAFSWGTPGNTIYF. In DNA, the CDR3 is TGTGCCTTTTCGTGGGGTACTCCTGGAAACACCATATATTTT.

This clonotype was recorded a few times. In DNA form, the CDR3 reads TGCGCCAGCAGCCAAAGGTGGGACAGCGCCAACTATGGCTACACCTTC. Residues: CASSQRWDSANYGYTF. The chain carries TRBV4-3 and TRBJ1-2; 7 bases agree with TRBD1. Germline CDR1 and CDR2: LGHNA and YSLEER. The CDR3 loop spans 16 amino acids. The ends lost 2 bases at V and 2 bases at J; junction bases unmatched: 8.